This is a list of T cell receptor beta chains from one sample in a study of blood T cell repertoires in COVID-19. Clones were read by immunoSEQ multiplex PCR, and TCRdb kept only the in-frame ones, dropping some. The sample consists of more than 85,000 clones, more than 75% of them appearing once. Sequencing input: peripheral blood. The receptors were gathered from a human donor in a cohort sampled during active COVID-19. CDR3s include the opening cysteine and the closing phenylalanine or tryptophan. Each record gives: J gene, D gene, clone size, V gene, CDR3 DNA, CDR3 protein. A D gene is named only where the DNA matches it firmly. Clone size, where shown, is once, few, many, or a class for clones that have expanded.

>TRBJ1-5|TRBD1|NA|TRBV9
TGTGCCAGCAGCGATGGGACAGGGTCATTCAATCAGCCCCAGCATTTT
CASSDGTGSFNQPQHF
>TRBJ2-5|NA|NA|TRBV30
TGTGCCTGGAGTGTAGGCGGTCAGGGAAAGACCCAGTACTTC
CAWSVGGQGKTQYF
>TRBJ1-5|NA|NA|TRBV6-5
TGTGCCAGCAGGGCCGGGTGGAGCAATCAGCCCCAGCATTTT
CASRAGWSNQPQHF
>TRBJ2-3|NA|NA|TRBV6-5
TGTGCCAGCAGTCCGGGACAAATCACAGATACGCAGTATTTT
CASSPGQITDTQYF
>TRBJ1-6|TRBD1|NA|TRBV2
TGTGCCAACAACCGGGACAGCAATTCACCCCTCCACTTT
CANNRDSNSPLHF
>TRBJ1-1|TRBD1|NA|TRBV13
TGTGCCAGCACCTTTGGGGACAGGGGACGCACTGAAGCTTTCTTT
CASTFGDRGRTEAFF
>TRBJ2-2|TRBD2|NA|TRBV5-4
TGTGCCAGCAGCCTTCAGGGTAGCGGGGGGGCCGGGGAGCTGTTTTTT
CASSLQGSGGAGELFF
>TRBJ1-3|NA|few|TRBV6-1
TGTGCCAGCAGTGGTTATCTGGGACTCTTGGAGAACACCATATATTTT
CASSGYLGLLENTIYF
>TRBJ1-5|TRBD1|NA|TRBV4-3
TGCGCCAGCAGCCAAGGAGGACAGGGAAAAAATCAGCCCCAGCATTTT
CASSQGGQGKNQPQHF
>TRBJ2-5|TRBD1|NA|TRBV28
TGTGCCAGCAGTCATCGGACAGGGAAAGAGACCCAGTACTTC
CASSHRTGKETQYF